What follows are 28 T cell receptor beta chains derived from one specimen sequenced in a study of T-cell memory formation after mild COVID-19. TCRdb processed the 5' RACE reads anew with MiXCR; each CDR3 protein has one entry. Among more than 110,000 distinct CDR3 sequences listed, about 25% were seen once. Sequencing used PBMCs or a T cell subset sorted from them (not recorded which). Source of these receptors: an adult woman who had mild COVID-19 (a few samples of this study predate the infection). Cell type and time point are not known.

The rearrangement joins TRBV29-1 to TRBJ2-1, with 9 nucleotides matching TRBD2. The CDR3 loop spans 14 amino acids. Germline V CDR1 and CDR2: SQVTM, ANQGSEA. The CDR3 loop reads CRGDGTSSNNEQFF. The CDR3 nucleotides read TGCAGAGGCGATGGGACTAGCAGTAACAATGAGCAGTTCTTC.

Here the CDR3 DNA reads TGTGCCAGCAGGGCGACAGGGAACACTGAAGCTTTCTTT. As protein: CASRATGNTEAFF. The chain couples TRBV7-9 to TRBJ1-1, with D perhaps TRBD1 (6 bases). This CDR3 is 13 amino acids long. Germline-derived CDR1 and CDR2 are SEHNR and FQNEAQ (reference sequence). Trimming shortened V by 6 bases and J by 1 base, and 9 bases separated the two germline ends.

This clonotype was detected only a few times. The V gene is TRBV6-4, the J gene TRBJ2-2, with D possibly being TRBD1 (6 bases). There are 13 residues in the CDR3. Trimming stripped 10 bases from V and 4 bases from J, with 13 bases between. CDR1 MRHNA and CDR2 SNTAGT come from the germline V gene. CDR3 in amino acids: CATGRTVTGELFF. CDR3 DNA: TGTGCCACCGGCAGGACAGTCACCGGGGAGCTGTTTTTT.

The V and J genes are TRBV30 and TRBJ1-2; 8 bases are a match to TRBD1. V shed 2 bases and J 10 bases; nucleotides not matched to a gene: 15. CDR1 is GTSNPN and CDR2 is SVGIG in the germline V gene (reference sequence). The CDR3 is made up of 15 amino acids. CDR3 in amino acids: CAWSPSRTGRKVYTF. For the CDR3, the DNA is TGTGCCTGGAGTCCGAGCCGGACAGGGCGGAAGGTCTACACCTTC.

This clonotype appeared once. The rearrangement joins TRBV27 to TRBJ1-6; D may be TRBD1 (6 bases). The CDR3 has 15 amino acids. Trimming pared 8 bases from V and 9 bases from J, leaving 20 bases between. CDR1 and CDR2 from the germline V gene are MNHEY and SMNVEV (reference sequence). The CDR3 spells CASGIGRGPGSPLHF. The CDR3 nucleotides read TGTGCCAGCGGCATAGGCAGGGGCCCGGGTTCACCCCTCCACTTT.

The genes are TRBV29-1 and TRBJ1-2, with 9 bases identical to TRBD1. V gave up 7 bases and J gave up 5 bases; unmatched junction bases: 11. Germline V gene data show CDR1 as SQVTM and CDR2 as ANQGSEA. The CDR3 is 14 amino acids. The CDR3 reads CSAKSDRGDYGYTF. Here the CDR3 DNA reads TGCAGCGCTAAGTCGGACAGGGGAGATTATGGCTACACCTTC.

This clonotype was seen only a few times. The chain has TRBV12-3 or TRBV12-4 and TRBJ2-1; D remains unclear. This CDR3 has 14 residues. Trimming shortened V by 5 bases and J by 4 bases, and 12 bases separated the two germline ends. For the CDR3, the DNA is TGTGCCAGCAGTCCCGAGGACCCGTACAATGAGCAGTTCTTC. As protein: CASSPEDPYNEQFF.

This sequence joins TRBV12-3 or TRBV12-4 and TRBJ2-1, with D maybe TRBD1 (6 bases). CDR3 length: 16 residues. V shed 6 bases and J shed 5 bases, with 20 bases lying between them. CDR3 nucleotides: TGTGCCAGCAGAAAAGACAGGACCGAAACAAACAATGAGCAGTTCTTC. Translating gives CASRKDRTETNNEQFF.

The genes are TRBV12-3 or TRBV12-4 and TRBJ2-7; maybe TRBD1 (5 bases). Trimming left V 9 bases short and J 3 bases short, with 12 bases between. The length of the CDR3 is 12 residues. The CDR3 sequence: CASRAGHYEQYF. CDR3 bases: TGTGCCAGTAGGGCAGGGCACTACGAGCAGTACTTC.

The genes are TRBV5-1 and TRBJ1-2; D possibly corresponds to TRBD1 (6 bases). V lost 7 bases and J 4 bases, leaving 14 bases between the germline ends. This CDR3 comprises 13 residues. The V gene's germline CDR1 is SGHRS and CDR2 YFSETQ. The CDR3: CASGSLTGYGYTF. The DNA of the CDR3 is TGCGCCAGCGGATCTTTGACAGGCTATGGCTACACCTTC.

This clonotype was seen more than once but under ten times. The gene calls are TRBV15 and TRBJ2-3; no reliable D call. The CDR3 loop spans 14 amino acids. Between the trimmed V and J ends, which lost 0 bases and 4 bases, there was a span of 8 bases. CDR1 LNHNV and CDR2 YYDKDF come from the germline V gene (reference sequence). CDR3 region: CATSRDRRSDTQYF. DNA of the CDR3: TGTGCCACCAGCAGAGATCGACGCTCAGATACGCAGTATTTT.

This clonotype has only a few counts. The rearrangement joins TRBV20-1 to TRBJ2-7; possibly TRBD2 for D (6 bases). The CDR3 spans 14 residues. Trimming removed 2 bases from V and 1 base from J, with 12 bases in between. Germline CDR1 and CDR2: DFQATT and SNEGSKA (reference sequence). This chain's CDR3 is CSARHPGGSYEQYF. The CDR3 DNA follows: TGCAGTGCTAGACACCCCGGGGGTTCCTACGAGCAGTACTTC.

In this sample, this clonotype turned up a few times. V gene TRBV12-3 or TRBV12-4 combines with J gene TRBJ2-5; tentatively, D is TRBD1 (5 bases). V dropped 3 bases and J dropped 0 bases, with 11 bases sitting between them. The CDR3 spans 15 residues. For the CDR3, the DNA is TGTGCCAGCAGTTTCGACAGCTTTCACCAAGAGACCCAGTACTTC. Translation: CASSFDSFHQETQYF.

This clonotype was observed a few times. The rearrangement links TRBV12-3 or TRBV12-4 to TRBJ2-1; D uncertain. V was cut by 3 bases and J by 9 bases, with 3 bases left in between. This CDR3 comprises 10 residues. The CDR3 coding sequence is TGTGCCAGCAGTTTGAGTGAGCAGTTCTTC. Protein sequence: CASSLSEQFF.

The V gene is TRBV24-1, the J gene TRBJ2-1, with D perhaps assigned TRBD1 or TRBD2 (7 bases each). The length of the CDR3 is 13 residues. Trimming left V 12 bases short and J 7 bases short, with 18 bases between. Germline V gene lookup returns CDR1 KGHDR and CDR2 SFDVKD. CDR3 region: CAAQGRGKNEQFF. CDR3 nucleotide sequence: TGTGCCGCACAGGGGAGGGGGAAAAATGAGCAGTTCTTC.

The chain uses TRBV4-2 and TRBJ2-1, with 7 bases lining up with TRBD2. Germline V gene sequence: CDR1 LGHNA, CDR2 YNFKEQ. This CDR3 is 16 amino acids long. V gave up 0 bases and J gave up 6 bases; unmatched junction bases: 8. The chain's CDR3 is CASSQDWTSFFNEQFF. CDR3 nucleotide sequence: TGTGCCAGCAGCCAAGATTGGACTAGTTTTTTCAATGAGCAGTTCTTC.

This clonotype was found a few times. This rearrangement joins TRBV7-8 to TRBJ1-2, with D perhaps TRBD1 (5 bases). V was shortened by 3 bases and J by 3 bases, with 17 bases between the two germline ends. Germline assignment: CDR1 SGHVS and CDR2 FQNEAQ. The CDR3 is 16 amino acids. CDR3 coding DNA: TGTGCCAGCAGCTTGCAGCGGGACCCGAGGGACTATGGCTACACCTTC. This translates into CASSLQRDPRDYGYTF.

The chain couples TRBV5-1 to TRBJ2-7, with D perhaps matching TRBD1 (5 bases). V gave up 1 base and J gave up 2 bases, with 10 bases separating them. The CDR3 runs 14 residues. The germline V gene has CDR1 SGHRS and CDR2 YFSETQ. The CDR3 DNA reads as TGCGCCAGCAGCTTGTACGACAGAGCCTACGAGCAGTACTTC. It encodes CASSLYDRAYEQYF.

This clonotype was observed a few times. V usage is TRBV2 and J usage is TRBJ2-7; a weak D match, TRBD1 (6 bases). This CDR3 comprises 16 residues. V dropped 2 bases and J dropped 3 bases, with 17 bases sitting between them. CDR1 and CDR2 from the germline V gene are SNHLY and FYNNEI. CDR3 residues: CASSERDTLAYYEQYF. In DNA form, the CDR3 reads TGTGCCAGCAGTGAACGGGACACCTTGGCCTACTACGAGCAGTACTTC. Complete variable domain (other parts from reference TRBV2 and TRBJ2-7): EPEVTQTPSHQVTQMGQEVILRCVPISNHLYFYWYRQILGQKVEFLVSFYNNEISEKSEIFDDQFSVERPDGSNFTLKIRSTKLEDSAMYFCASSERDTLAYYEQYFGPGTRLTVT.

DNA of the CDR3: TGTGCCAGCAGCTTCCTACGGGGCACAGATACGCAGTATTTT. Protein: CASSFLRGTDTQYF. J is TRBJ2-3 and V is TRBV7-9, with no clear D. Germline V gene lookup returns CDR1 SEHNR and CDR2 FQNEAQ (reference sequence). This CDR3 region has 14 residues. With 3 bases removed from V and 1 base from J, the gap between germline ends came to 8 bases.

This clonotype was seen once. The junction departs from the called germline gene at one end, perhaps through a read error. This chain links TRBV9 with TRBJ1-2; 7 nucleotides agree with TRBD1. This CDR3 is 14 amino acids long. Germline V gives CDR1 SGDLS, CDR2 YYNGEE. The CDR3 reads CDSSVEPGGYGYTF. Written as DNA, the CDR3 is TGTGACAGCAGCGTAGAACCAGGGGGCTATGGCTACACCTTC.

This clonotype showed up just a few times. V is TRBV20-1 and J is TRBJ1-4; tentatively, D is TRBD1 (5 bases). Trimming removed 1 base from V and 0 bases from J, with 15 bases in between. The CDR3 spans 17 residues. Germline V CDR1 and CDR2: DFQATT, SNEGSKA (reference sequence). The CDR3 loop is CSARVWEGRATNEKLFF. The CDR3 DNA follows: TGCAGTGCTAGAGTCTGGGAGGGACGAGCAACTAATGAAAAACTGTTTTTT.

V usage is TRBV5-6 and J usage is TRBJ1-5; possible D gene TRBD1, 5 bases. This CDR3 comprises 13 residues. Germline CDR1 is SGHDT and CDR2 is YYEEEE. With 4 bases removed from V and 11 bases from J, the gap between germline ends came to 16 bases. The CDR3 DNA follows: TGTGCCAGCAGCGCGACGGAGAGAGGGGCCCAGCATTTT. This gives the protein CASSATERGAQHF.

There are a few counts of this clonotype. CDR3 bases: TGCAGGGGGGAGGTATGTCAGCCCCAGCATTTT. It translates to CRGEVCQPQHF. The genes are TRBV29-1 and TRBJ1-5; D is perhaps TRBD1 (5 bases). Germline V gene data show CDR1 as SQVTM and CDR2 as ANQGSEA. This CDR3 is built from 11 residues.

The V call is TRBV12-3 or TRBV12-4, the J call TRBJ1-1; TRBD1 matches at 9 bases. The ends lost 5 bases at V and 4 bases at J; junction bases unmatched: 5. This CDR3 region has 14 residues. The CDR3: CASSPWTGVTEAFF. For the CDR3, the DNA is TGTGCCAGCAGTCCCTGGACAGGGGTCACTGAAGCTTTCTTT.

The V gene is TRBV12-3 or TRBV12-4, the J gene TRBJ1-2; weak D call: TRBD1 (6 bases). V lost 5 bases, J lost 4 bases, and 20 bases lay in between. There are 16 residues in the CDR3. This CDR3 reads CASSQTGVVPIYGYTF. The DNA of the CDR3 is TGTGCCAGCAGTCAGACAGGAGTTGTACCAATCTATGGCTACACCTTC.

This clonotype came up a few times. The chain is built from TRBV20-1 and TRBJ2-3; the D gene is possibly TRBD1 (6 bases). CDR1 DFQATT and CDR2 SNEGSKA come from the germline V gene (reference sequence). The CDR3 spans 14 residues. Trimming took off 5 bases at V and 4 bases at J, with 16 bases between the two ends. CDR3 protein: CSAVQGIPPDTQYF. The CDR3 DNA follows: TGCAGTGCTGTACAGGGCATACCGCCAGATACGCAGTATTTT.

In its sample, this clonotype was seen a few times. The rearrangement links TRBV19 to TRBJ1-1, with 10 bases fitting TRBD1. The germline V gene has CDR1 LNHDA and CDR2 SQIVND (reference sequence). The CDR3 sequence is 15 residues long. The junction had 6 bases not matched to a gene; V was cut back by 5 bases and J by 3 bases. The CDR3 sequence: CASSATGTGDTEAFF. The CDR3 DNA reads TGTGCCAGTAGTGCAACCGGGACAGGGGACACTGAAGCTTTCTTT.